A single sample is the source of the 26 T cell receptor beta chains below, sequenced in a study of blood T cell repertoires in COVID-19. TCRdb's copy holds only in-frame clones and misses some; the assay was immunoSEQ multiplex PCR. The sample yields 200,000 to 300,000 clones, approximately 86% seen once. Sequences were obtained from peripheral blood. The receptors come from a woman aged 55 to 70 with COVID-19, enrolled during active disease.

The chain is built from TRBV30 and TRBJ1-5; a weak D match, TRBD1 (6 bases). Germline CDR1 GTSNPN, CDR2 SVGIG (reference sequence). V dropped 3 bases and J dropped 3 bases, with 12 bases sitting between them. This CDR3 has 14 residues. CDR3 loop: CAWSGGPVNQPQHF. The CDR3 DNA follows: TGTGCCTGGAGCGGGGGGCCCGTCAATCAGCCCCAGCATTTT. Full variable domain (missing parts from reference TRBV30 and TRBJ1-5): SQTIHQWPATLVQPVGSPLSLECTVEGTSNPNLYWYRQAAGRGLQLLFYSVGIGQISSEVPQNLSASRPQDRQFILSSKKLLLSDSGFYLCAWSGGPVNQPQHFGDGTRLSIL.

The chain carries TRBV19 and TRBJ2-2, with 10 nucleotides matching TRBD2. The ends lost 3 bases at V and 0 bases at J; junction bases unmatched: 4. The CDR3 length is 17 residues. Germline V gene data show CDR1 as LNHDA and CDR2 as SQIVND (reference sequence). CDR3 region: CASSMVAGGPNTGELFF. DNA for the CDR3: TGTGCCAGTAGTATGGTAGCGGGAGGACCGAACACCGGGGAGCTGTTTTTT. The variable domain in full, with the rest retrieved from reference TRBV19 and TRBJ2-2, is DGGITQSPKYLFRKEGQNVTLSCEQNLNHDAMYWYRQDPGQGLRLIYYSQIVNDFQKGDIAEGYSVSREKKESFPLTVTSAQKNPTAFYLCASSMVAGGPNTGELFFGEGSRLTVL.

This chain links TRBV5-1 with TRBJ2-2; 9 positions match TRBD1. The germline V gene encodes CDR1 SGHRS and CDR2 YFSETQ. The trim removed 5 bases at V and 8 bases at J, leaving 7 bases unmatched. The CDR3 totals 14 residues. CDR3 in DNA: TGCGCCAGCAGACCGGACAGGGGTATAGGGGAGCTGTTTTTT. Protein product: CASRPDRGIGELFF.

CDR3 sequence: CASRVAGAYEQYF. The CDR3 nucleotides read TGCGCCAGCAGGGTAGCGGGAGCCTACGAGCAGTACTTC. V and J are TRBV5-1 and TRBJ2-7; 9 positions agree with TRBD2. Germline CDR1 reads SGHRS; CDR2 reads YFSETQ. The CDR3 contains 13 residues. V lost 5 bases, J lost 2 bases, and 2 bases stayed unmatched. Drawing the rest from reference TRBV5-1 and TRBJ2-7, the complete variable domain is KAGVTQTPRYLIKTRGQQVTLSCSPISGHRSVSWYQQTPGQGLQFLFEYFSETQRNKGNFPGRFSGRQFSNSRSEMNVSTLELGDSALYLCASRVAGAYEQYFGPGTRLTVT.

The chain couples TRBV5-1 to TRBJ1-6; D is possibly TRBD1 (6 bases). Trimming took off 0 bases at V and 10 bases at J, with 14 bases between the two ends. CDR3 length: 15 residues. Per germline, CDR1 SGHRS and CDR2 YFSETQ. The CDR3 sequence is CASSLVWGQGSPLHF. The CDR3 DNA sequence: TGCGCCAGCAGCTTGGTGTGGGGGCAGGGATCACCCCTCCACTTT.

V and J are TRBV11-1 and TRBJ1-3; D perhaps matches TRBD1 (6 bases). Trimming pared 5 bases from V and 6 bases from J, leaving 14 bases between. The CDR3 is 14 amino acids. CDR1 is SGHAT, CDR2 FQDESV, per germline (reference sequence). CDR3 loop: CASSKAGAENTIYF. The CDR3 region has the DNA TGTGCCAGCAGCAAGGCAGGGGCTGAAAACACCATATATTTT.

This chain joins TRBV27 and TRBJ1-2; 10 bases fit TRBD1. J lost 8 bases, V lost 3 bases, and 3 bases had no gene match. The CDR3 is 13 amino acids. The germline gives CDR1 MNHEY, CDR2 SMNVEV (reference sequence). CDR3 in amino acids: CASSLTGGGGYTF. The DNA for the CDR3 is TGTGCCAGCAGTTTGACAGGGGGCGGAGGCTACACCTTC.

The rearrangement joins TRBV5-5 to TRBJ1-4; no firm D call. Germline V lookup: CDR1 SGHKS, CDR2 YYEKEE (reference sequence). The CDR3 consists of 14 residues. Deletions cut 5 bases from V and 1 base from J, with 9 bases between. This chain's CDR3 is CASSLEITNEKLFF. The CDR3 coding sequence is TGTGCCAGCAGTTTAGAAATAACTAATGAAAAACTGTTTTTT. The variable domain in full, with the rest retrieved from reference TRBV5-5 and TRBJ1-4, is DAGVTQSPTHLIKTRGQQVTLRCSPISGHKSVSWYQQVLGQGPQFIFQYYEKEERGRGNFPDRFSARQFPNYSSELNVNALLLGDSALYLCASSLEITNEKLFFGSGTQLSVL.

This clone appeared once. The chain has TRBV7-6 and TRBJ2-3; 10 bases map to TRBD2. The CDR3 contains 16 residues. The V gene end was trimmed by 4 bases and the J gene end by 1 base; junction bases not matched to a gene: 5. Germline lookup yields CDR1 SGHVS and CDR2 FNYEAQ. The CDR3 DNA follows: TGTGCCAGCAGCTCGTGGACTAGCGGAGGCACAGATACGCAGTATTTT. Encoded protein: CASSSWTSGGTDTQYF. The full variable domain, in which reference TRBV7-6 and TRBJ2-3 provide the parts outside the CDR3, is GAGVSQSPRYKVTKRGQDVALRCDPISGHVSLYWYRQALGQGPEFLTYFNYEAQQDKSGLPNDRFSAERPEGSISTLTIQRTEQRDSAMYRCASSSWTSGGTDTQYFGPGTRLTVL.

The V gene is TRBV12-2, the J gene TRBJ2-5; no DNA check was done on the table's D call, TRBD1. TRBV12-2 is termed a pseudogene. This CDR3 region has 19 residues. The DNA of the CDR3 is TGTGCAAGTGGTAAGTTCGAGACAGGGCCGCGTGCGGCGGTGGAGACCCAGTACTTC. Amino acid sequence: CASGKFETGPRAAVETQYF.

The chain couples TRBV3-1 (or the pseudogene TRBV3-2) to TRBJ2-7; D might be TRBD2 (6 bases). CDR3 length: 14 residues. Trimming removed 1 base from V and 7 bases from J, with 14 bases in between. Germline loops: CDR1 LGHDT, CDR2 YNNKEL (reference sequence). The CDR3 sequence: CASSQVLAPSEQYF. The CDR3 nucleotides read TGTGCCAGCAGCCAAGTACTAGCTCCGAGTGAGCAGTACTTC.

The chain links TRBV6-2 or TRBV6-3 to TRBJ2-1, with a weak D call TRBD1 (5 bases). The germline gives CDR1 MNHEY, CDR2 SVGEGT. The CDR3 has 15 residues. Between the trimmed V and J ends, which lost 0 bases and 3 bases, there was a span of 9 bases. CDR3 amino acids: CASSYSRTLYNEQFF. The CDR3 nucleotides are TGTGCCAGCAGTTACTCGAGGACACTCTACAATGAGCAGTTCTTC.

This clone occurred once. This sequence joins TRBV5-4 and TRBJ2-1; 9 positions agree with TRBD2. This CDR3 has 17 amino acids. Germline values: CDR1 SGHNT, CDR2 YYREEE (reference sequence). Trimming at V came to 4 bases and at J to 10 bases, leaving 18 bases not matched to a gene. In DNA, the CDR3 is TGTGCCAGCAGCCTACCCGGAGGGGTTAGCGGGAGAGGGGAGCAGTTCTTC. As protein: CASSLPGGVSGRGEQFF.

V and J are TRBV5-4 and TRBJ2-7, with 15 bases that match TRBD2. The V and J ends lost 3 bases and 6 bases, in that order; junction bases with no gene match: 1. This CDR3 has 14 amino acids. The germline V gene encodes CDR1 SGHNT and CDR2 YYREEE (reference sequence). This chain's CDR3 is CASSWGLAGGEQYF. The CDR3 DNA reads TGTGCCAGCAGCTGGGGACTAGCGGGAGGCGAGCAGTACTTC.

V and J are TRBV14 and TRBJ2-2; 7 positions agree with TRBD1. Trimming cost V 3 bases and J 4 bases; bases outside gene matches: 2. CDR3 length: 14 amino acids. Germline V CDR1 and CDR2: SGHDN, FVKESK. As DNA, the CDR3 is TGTGCCAGCAGCCATAGGGGGCTCACCGGGGAGCTGTTTTTT. Translation gives CASSHRGLTGELFF.

The chain recombines TRBV29-1 with TRBJ1-2; perhaps TRBD1 as D (5 bases). The CDR3 is 10 residues long. V was cut by 4 bases and J by 6 bases, with 6 bases left in between. The germline V gene encodes CDR1 SQVTM and CDR2 ANQGSEA. For the CDR3, the DNA is TGCAGCGTTGGGGGGGATGGCTACACCTTC. This sequence encodes CSVGGDGYTF.

This clone is a singleton in its sample. This chain connects TRBV7-6 to TRBJ2-1; 7 bases agree with TRBD2. Germline CDR1 is SGHVS and CDR2 is FNYEAQ. The CDR3 has 14 amino acids. V lost 5 bases to trimming and J lost 4 bases; unmatched junction nucleotides: 5. The CDR3 here is CASSPTGGYNEQFF. The CDR3 DNA sequence: TGTGCCAGCAGCCCCACCGGGGGGTACAATGAGCAGTTCTTC.

Here the CDR3 reads CASSVDRDETQYF. Here the CDR3 DNA reads TGTGCCAGCAGTGTAGACAGGGACGAGACCCAGTACTTC. This chain connects TRBV2 to TRBJ2-5; 7 bases align to TRBD1. The germline V gene encodes CDR1 SNHLY and CDR2 FYNNEI. Trimming at V came to 4 bases and at J to 5 bases, leaving 4 bases not matched to a gene. This CDR3 contains 13 residues.

This rearrangement joins TRBV7-2 to TRBJ2-7; 10 bases are a match to TRBD2. The trim removed 5 bases at V and 2 bases at J, leaving 9 bases unmatched. CDR1 SGHTA and CDR2 FQGNSA come from the germline V gene. The CDR3 has 16 residues. CDR3 sequence (DNA): TGTGCCAGCAGCCCATGGGGACTAGCGCAGGCCTACGAGCAGTACTTC. It yields the protein CASSPWGLAQAYEQYF.

The V gene is TRBV7-9, the J gene TRBJ1-1, with 7 positions matching TRBD1. This CDR3 has 14 residues. Germline V gives CDR1 SEHNR, CDR2 FQNEAQ (reference sequence). V lost 5 bases, J lost 4 bases, and 7 bases stayed unmatched. In DNA form, the CDR3 reads TGTGCCAGCAGCGCCTCAGGGGGGATCACTGAAGCTTTCTTT. Translating it yields CASSASGGITEAFF.

The chain employs TRBV6-4 and TRBJ1-2; tentatively, D is TRBD1 (5 bases). The V end was cut by 2 bases, the J end by 5 bases, with 15 bases between. The CDR3 is 15 residues long. The V gene's germline CDR1 is MRHNA and CDR2 SNTAGT. CDR3 residues: CASSDGGSDSYGYTF. DNA of the CDR3: TGTGCCAGCAGTGACGGGGGGAGCGATTCTTATGGCTACACCTTC.

This rearrangement joins TRBV5-6 to TRBJ1-2; 7 bases match TRBD1. This CDR3 comprises 13 residues. The trim removed 4 bases at V and 4 bases at J, leaving 4 bases unmatched. Germline V gene lookup returns CDR1 SGHDT and CDR2 YYEEEE. CDR3 in amino acids: CASSMGQPYGYTF. DNA of the CDR3: TGTGCCAGCAGCATGGGACAGCCCTATGGCTACACCTTC.

The V and J genes are TRBV7-9 and TRBJ2-7, with D perhaps TRBD2 (6 bases). Germline assignment: CDR1 SEHNR and CDR2 FQNEAQ (reference sequence). V lost 1 base to trimming and J lost 7 bases, with 14 bases between them. This CDR3 has 14 residues. The CDR3 loop reads CASSLGSTEGEQYF. CDR3 DNA: TGTGCCAGCAGCTTAGGCTCAACGGAGGGGGAGCAGTACTTC.

The CDR3 coding sequence is TGTGCCAGCAGCTTGATAGGGGGCACCGGGGAGCTGTTTTTT. Encoded protein: CASSLIGGTGELFF. This chain links TRBV11-2 with TRBJ2-2; a weak D match, TRBD1 (6 bases). V was clipped by 3 bases and J by 4 bases, with 9 bases between them. In germline, CDR1 is SGHAT, CDR2 FQNNGV. This CDR3 spans 14 amino acids.

This clone was found a few times. CDR3 sequence reads: CATSEPTHRGFGEQFF. For the CDR3, the DNA is TGTGCCACCAGTGAACCCACCCACAGGGGTTTTGGTGAGCAGTTCTTC. The chain uses TRBV24-1 and TRBJ2-1; the match to TRBD1 covers 7 bases. Germline V gene data show CDR1 as KGHDR and CDR2 as SFDVKD. After removal of 4 bases from V and 9 bases from J, the junction contained 14 bases not matched to a gene. CDR3 length: 16 residues.

The chain couples TRBV28 to TRBJ2-3, with TRBD1 matching over 7 bases. The CDR3 consists of 16 residues. The germline CDR1 and CDR2 sequences are MDHEN and SYDVKM. V was pared by 5 bases and J by 4 bases, with 12 bases of the junction left unmatched. This CDR3 reads CASSPATGYLADTQYF. CDR3 sequence (DNA): TGTGCCAGCAGTCCCGCGACAGGGTACCTCGCAGATACGCAGTATTTT.